Each of the 17 T cell receptor beta chains below was sequenced from the same sample in a study of control samples from healthy donors and cancer patients. Produced via immunoSEQ multiplex PCR; TCRdb's table is partial and in-frame only. The data hold around 250,000 clones, with around 79% observed a single time. What was sequenced was PBMCs. These receptors all come from a woman in her sixties or seventies with lung cancer.

The chain uses TRBV7-3 and TRBJ2-2; D gene unclear. This CDR3 has 13 residues. The germline CDR1 and CDR2 sequences are SGHTA and FQGTGA. Trimming shortened V by 4 bases and J by 6 bases, and 9 bases separated the two germline ends. This chain's CDR3 is CASSSSFSGELFF. In DNA form, the CDR3 reads TGTGCCAGCAGCTCATCGTTCTCCGGGGAGCTGTTTTTT.

The chain couples TRBV19 to TRBJ1-4; TRBD1 is a possible D gene (5 bases). The CDR3 extends over 14 amino acids. V was shortened by 3 bases and J by 7 bases, with 12 bases between the two germline ends. CDR1 and CDR2 from the germline V gene are LNHDA and SQIVND (reference sequence). CDR3 loop: CASSMVGTPEKLFF. The CDR3 bases are TGTGCCAGTAGTATGGTTGGGACCCCTGAAAAACTGTTTTTT.

J is TRBJ1-5 and V is TRBV19; possibly TRBD1 for D (6 bases). The V end lost 4 bases, the J end lost 6 bases, and 10 bases lay between the germline ends. Germline lookup yields CDR1 LNHDA and CDR2 SQIVND (reference sequence). The CDR3 has 13 amino acids. The CDR3: CASSKTGSQPQHF. Here the CDR3 DNA reads TGTGCCAGTAGTAAAACAGGGAGTCAGCCCCAGCATTTT.

The rearrangement links TRBV19 to TRBJ1-2; D uncertain. Trimming left V 3 bases short and J 3 bases short, with 17 bases between. The CDR3 has 16 amino acids. Germline assignment: CDR1 LNHDA and CDR2 SQIVND (reference sequence). CDR3 sequence reads: CASSMAGTLPHYGYTF. As DNA, the CDR3 is TGTGCCAGTAGTATGGCAGGAACTCTCCCTCACTATGGCTACACCTTC.

V and J are TRBV24-1 and TRBJ2-7; D gene ambiguous. This CDR3 contains 11 residues. V was clipped by 6 bases and J by 3 bases, with 5 bases between them. Germline V gene lookup returns CDR1 KGHDR and CDR2 SFDVKD. The CDR3, as DNA: TGTGCCACCAGTCAAGGCTACGAGCAGTACTTC. Its translation: CATSQGYEQYF.

The genes are TRBV2 and TRBJ1-2; D is unresolved. The length of the CDR3 is 12 residues. V shed 0 bases and J shed 14 bases, with 13 bases lying between them. CDR1 and CDR2 (germline): SNHLY, FYNNEI. Here the CDR3 reads CASSEALRAETF. The CDR3 nucleotides are TGTGCCAGCAGTGAAGCGCTTAGGGCAGAAACCTTC.

The gene calls are TRBV4-2 and TRBJ1-2, with 11 nucleotides matching TRBD1. Germline CDR1 reads LGHNA; CDR2 reads YNFKEQ. With 4 bases clipped from V and 5 bases from J, the junction kept 3 bases outside the gene matches. This CDR3 comprises 14 residues. Here the CDR3 reads CASSPGTGGYGYTF. In DNA form, the CDR3 reads TGTGCCAGCAGCCCGGGGACAGGGGGGTATGGCTACACCTTC.

This chain joins TRBV11-2 and TRBJ2-7; no clear D gene. The CDR3 is 15 amino acids. The V gene's germline CDR1 is SGHAT and CDR2 FQNNGV. Trimming shortened V by 7 bases and J by 3 bases, and 19 bases separated the two germline ends. The CDR3 sequence is CASTPVRGRLYEQYF. The CDR3 DNA follows: TGTGCCAGCACCCCGGTACGAGGACGACTCTACGAGCAGTACTTC.

This clone appeared once. The J gene is TRBJ1-5, the V gene TRBV21-1. TRBV21-1 is a pseudogene locus. This CDR3 has 15 amino acids. CDR3: CASSKEDPSNQPQHF. In DNA form, the CDR3 reads TGTGCCAGCAGCAAAGAGGATCCTAGCAATCAGCCCCAGCATTTT.

V is TRBV21-1 and J is TRBJ2-1; the listed D gene, TRBD2, was not tested against the DNA. TRBV21-1 is recorded as a pseudogene. This CDR3 region has 23 residues. The CDR3 here is CASSRESFHFGFSNSNSYNEQFF. The CDR3 nucleotides are TGTGCCAGCAGCCGAGAATCGTTTCACTTCGGGTTTAGTAATTCGAACTCCTACAATGAGCAGTTCTTC.

This clone was recorded at least ten times. The chain combines TRBV9 with TRBJ1-4, with a tentative D call TRBD1 (5 bases). Trimming took off 4 bases at V and 0 bases at J, with 19 bases between the two ends. The CDR3 sequence is 18 residues long. Germline CDR1 reads SGDLS; CDR2 reads YYNGEE. The CDR3 DNA reads as TGTGCCAGCAGCCCCCGACCGCGCTTACAGGCAACTAATGAAAAACTGTTTTTT. Its translation: CASSPRPRLQATNEKLFF.

This clone appeared a single time. This chain uses TRBV6-5 with TRBJ1-4; 7 nucleotides match TRBD1. J was trimmed by 8 bases and V by 6 bases; bases with no gene match: 9. CDR1 and CDR2 (germline): MNHEY, SVGAGI. The CDR3 has 14 residues. In nucleotides, the CDR3 is TGTGCCAGCAGACTTACAGGGGCCAACGAAAAACTGTTTTTT. It encodes CASRLTGANEKLFF.

This chain uses TRBV27 with TRBJ2-3, with D tentatively TRBD2 (5 bases). CDR1 and CDR2 from the germline V gene are MNHEY and SMNVEV (reference sequence). V lost 2 bases and J lost 3, with 15 bases in between. This CDR3 is 16 amino acids long. The CDR3 DNA reads as TGTGCCAGCAGTTTAAAGTGGGAAACGGGAACAGATACGCAGTATTTT. This sequence encodes CASSLKWETGTDTQYF.

The chain couples TRBV7-2 to TRBJ2-1, with no clear D. Germline assignment: CDR1 SGHTA and CDR2 FQGNSA. V lost 10 bases and J lost 12, with 22 bases in between. This CDR3 region has 13 residues. CDR3 region: CATVLKSGFGQFF. The CDR3 nucleotides read TGTGCCACCGTCCTTAAATCCGGGTTTGGGCAGTTCTTC.

J is TRBJ2-2 and V is TRBV6-2 or TRBV6-3; 9 bases agree with TRBD2. Losses at the gene ends were 6 bases for V and 4 bases for J; bases not matched to a gene: 6. CDR1 and CDR2 from the germline V gene are MNHEY and SVGEGT. The CDR3 is made up of 15 amino acids. CDR3 loop: CASSLSGGTTGELFF. The CDR3 DNA reads as TGTGCCAGCAGCCTAAGCGGGGGGACCACCGGGGAGCTGTTTTTT.

With respect to this clone: The same CDR3 arises from other DNA sequences in this sample as well. The CDR3 region is CASSLVPGGTEAFF. The CDR3 DNA follows: TGCGCCAGCAGCTTGGTCCCGGGGGGCACTGAAGCTTTCTTT. The rearrangement links TRBV5-1 to TRBJ1-1; maybe TRBD1 (5 bases). The V end was cut by 0 bases, the J end by 4 bases, with 10 bases between. CDR1 is SGHRS, CDR2 YFSETQ, per germline. The CDR3 spans 14 residues. The complete variable domain, with remaining parts taken from reference TRBV5-1 and TRBJ1-1, reads KAGVTQTPRYLIKTRGQQVTLSCSPISGHRSVSWYQQTPGQGLQFLFEYFSETQRNKGNFPGRFSGRQFSNSRSEMNVSTLELGDSALYLCASSLVPGGTEAFFGQGTRLTVV.

Here the CDR3 reads CASSPSGTGFETQYF. Here the CDR3 DNA reads TGTGCCAGCAGCCCCTCCGGGACAGGTTTTGAGACCCAGTACTTC. V and J are TRBV9 and TRBJ2-5; TRBD1 matches 8 bases. V shed 4 bases, J shed 5 bases, and the junction held 10 bases outside the gene matches. Germline V gene sequence: CDR1 SGDLS, CDR2 YYNGEE. CDR3 length equals 15 residues.